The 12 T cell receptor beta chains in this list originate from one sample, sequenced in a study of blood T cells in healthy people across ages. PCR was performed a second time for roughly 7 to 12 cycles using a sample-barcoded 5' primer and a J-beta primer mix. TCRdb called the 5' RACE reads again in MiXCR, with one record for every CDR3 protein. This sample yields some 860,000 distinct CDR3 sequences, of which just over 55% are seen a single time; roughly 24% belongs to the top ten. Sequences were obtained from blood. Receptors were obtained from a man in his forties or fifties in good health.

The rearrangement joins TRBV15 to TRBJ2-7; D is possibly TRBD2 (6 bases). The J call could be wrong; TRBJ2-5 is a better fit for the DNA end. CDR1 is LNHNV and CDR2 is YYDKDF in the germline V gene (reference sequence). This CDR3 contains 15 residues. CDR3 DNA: TGTGCCACCAGCAGAGATTCCCCGGGACTGGAGACCCAGTACTTC. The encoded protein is CATSRDSPGLETQYF.

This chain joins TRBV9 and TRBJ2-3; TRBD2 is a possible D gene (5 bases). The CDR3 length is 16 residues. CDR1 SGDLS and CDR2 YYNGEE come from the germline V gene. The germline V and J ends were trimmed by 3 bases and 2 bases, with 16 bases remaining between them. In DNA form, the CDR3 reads TGTGCCAGCAGCGCCGGACTTGTCGATAACACAGATACGCAGTATTTT. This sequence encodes CASSAGLVDNTDTQYF.

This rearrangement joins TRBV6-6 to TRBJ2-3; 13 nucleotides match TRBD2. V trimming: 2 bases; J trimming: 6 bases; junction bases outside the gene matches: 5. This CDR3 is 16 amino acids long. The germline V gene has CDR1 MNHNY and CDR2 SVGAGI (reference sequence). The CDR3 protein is CASSYRTSGGQDTQYF. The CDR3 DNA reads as TGTGCCAGCAGTTACCGGACTAGCGGGGGACAGGATACGCAGTATTTT.

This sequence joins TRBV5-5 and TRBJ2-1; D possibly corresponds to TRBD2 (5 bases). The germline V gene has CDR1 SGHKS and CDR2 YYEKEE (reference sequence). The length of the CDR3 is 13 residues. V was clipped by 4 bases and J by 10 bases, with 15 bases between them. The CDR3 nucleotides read TGTGCCAGCAGCCGCCGAGGAGGCGCCGAGCAGTTCTTC. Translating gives CASSRRGGAEQFF.

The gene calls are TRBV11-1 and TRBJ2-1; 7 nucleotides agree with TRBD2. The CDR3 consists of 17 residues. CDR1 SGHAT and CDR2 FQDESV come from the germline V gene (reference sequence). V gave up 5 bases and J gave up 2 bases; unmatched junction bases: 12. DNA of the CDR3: TGTGCCAGCAGCCTACAAATCGCAGCGGGGACCTACAATGAGCAGTTCTTC. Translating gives CASSLQIAAGTYNEQFF.

The CDR3 is CSARGQGGSIQYF. Here the CDR3 DNA reads TGCAGTGCTAGAGGACAGGGCGGGAGCATTCAGTACTTC. The V gene is TRBV20-1, the J gene TRBJ2-7; possibly TRBD1 or TRBD2 for D (7 bases each). Near its end, the DNA agrees better with TRBJ2-4, so the J call may be wrong. CDR1 DFQATT and CDR2 SNEGSKA come from the germline V gene (reference sequence). This CDR3 contains 13 residues.

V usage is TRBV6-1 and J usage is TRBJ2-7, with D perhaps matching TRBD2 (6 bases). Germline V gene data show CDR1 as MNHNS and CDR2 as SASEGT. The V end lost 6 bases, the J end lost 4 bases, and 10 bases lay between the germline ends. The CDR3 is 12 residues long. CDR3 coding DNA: TGTGCCAGCAGCGCGGGACGATACGAGCAGTACTTC. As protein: CASSAGRYEQYF.

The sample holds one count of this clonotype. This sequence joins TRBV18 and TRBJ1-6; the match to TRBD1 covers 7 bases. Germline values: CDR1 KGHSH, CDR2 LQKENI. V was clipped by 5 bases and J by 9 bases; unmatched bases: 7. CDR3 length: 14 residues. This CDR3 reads CASSERDSTSPLHF. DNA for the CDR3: TGTGCCAGCTCAGAAAGGGACAGCACTTCACCCCTCCACTTT.

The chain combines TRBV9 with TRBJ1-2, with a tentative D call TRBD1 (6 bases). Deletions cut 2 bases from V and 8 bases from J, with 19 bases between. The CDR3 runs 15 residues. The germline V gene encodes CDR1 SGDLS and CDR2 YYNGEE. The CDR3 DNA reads TGTGCCAGCAGCGTTGAGATGGGGGGCGCGTTAGGCTACACCTTC. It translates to CASSVEMGGALGYTF. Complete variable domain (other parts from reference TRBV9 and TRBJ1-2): DSGVTQTPKHLITATGQRVTLRCSPRSGDLSVYWYQQSLDQGLQFLIQYYNGEERAKGNILERFSAQQFPDLHSELNLSSLELGDSALYFCASSVEMGGALGYTFGSGTRLTVV.

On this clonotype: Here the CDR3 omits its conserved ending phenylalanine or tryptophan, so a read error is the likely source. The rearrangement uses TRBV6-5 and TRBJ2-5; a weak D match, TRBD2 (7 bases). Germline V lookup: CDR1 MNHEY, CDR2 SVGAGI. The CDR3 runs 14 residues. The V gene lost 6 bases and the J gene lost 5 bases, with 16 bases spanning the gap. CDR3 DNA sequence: TGTGCCAGCAGGTTCCCGGGGGGCGATGAGACCCAGTACCTC. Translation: CASRFPGGDETQYL.

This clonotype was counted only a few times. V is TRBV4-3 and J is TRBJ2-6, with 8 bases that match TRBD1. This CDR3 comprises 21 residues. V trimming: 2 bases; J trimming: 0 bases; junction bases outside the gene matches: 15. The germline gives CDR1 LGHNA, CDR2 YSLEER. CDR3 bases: TGCGCCAGCAGCCAAACTAACCGTAGGGACAGGTCTTACTCTGGGGCCAACGTCCTGACTTTC. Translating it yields CASSQTNRRDRSYSGANVLTF.

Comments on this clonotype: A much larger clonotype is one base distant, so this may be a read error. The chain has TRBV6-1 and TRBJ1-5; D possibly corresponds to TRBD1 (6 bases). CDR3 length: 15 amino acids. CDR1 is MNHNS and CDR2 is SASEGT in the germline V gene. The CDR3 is CASSEAGGHDQPLHF. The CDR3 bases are TGTGCCAGCAGTGAAGCTGGGGGACATGATCAGCCCCTGCATTTT.